The next 20 T cell receptor beta chains were all read from a single sample in a study of blood T cell repertoires in COVID-19. The protocol was immunoSEQ multiplex PCR, while the TCRdb copy is restricted to in-frame clones and leaves out a portion. Here the sample spans some 370,000 clones, around 89% being singletons. Specimen: peripheral blood. These receptors all stem from a man aged 18-30 years with active or convalescent COVID-19.

The chain joins TRBV19 to TRBJ2-2, with no clear D. The CDR3 is 18 amino acids. Trimming cost V 3 bases and J 0 bases, with 17 bases left between them. Germline V gives CDR1 LNHDA, CDR2 SQIVND (reference sequence). The CDR3 region is CASSMMGPFSANTGELFF. In DNA form, the CDR3 reads TGTGCCAGTAGTATGATGGGCCCGTTCTCTGCGAACACCGGGGAGCTGTTTTTT. The complete variable domain, with remaining parts taken from reference TRBV19 and TRBJ2-2, reads DGGITQSPKYLFRKEGQNVTLSCEQNLNHDAMYWYRQDPGQGLRLIYYSQIVNDFQKGDIAEGYSVSREKKESFPLTVTSAQKNPTAFYLCASSMMGPFSANTGELFFGEGSRLTVL.

In this sample, this clone turned up a few times. The same CDR3 also results from other DNA sequences found in this sample. The V gene is TRBV5-1, the J gene TRBJ1-1, with 7 nucleotides matching TRBD1. Germline V CDR1 and CDR2: SGHRS, YFSETQ. V shed 2 bases, J shed 1 base, and the junction held 2 bases outside the gene matches. CDR3 length: 14 amino acids. For the CDR3, the DNA is TGCGCCAGCAGCTTAGAGGGGGCGAACACTGAAGCTTTCTTT. It specifies CASSLEGANTEAFF.

This chain connects TRBV19 to TRBJ2-6, with D uncertain. The V gene's germline CDR1 is LNHDA and CDR2 SQIVND (reference sequence). This CDR3 contains 19 residues. The V and J ends lost 3 bases and 0 bases respectively, with 18 bases between them. The CDR3 DNA reads as TGTGCCAGTAGTATCCACAGACAACCCATATCCTCTGGGGCCAACGTCCTGACTTTC. Protein: CASSIHRQPISSGANVLTF.

This chain joins TRBV18 and TRBJ1-1, with TRBD1 matching 7 bases. The CDR3 length is 15 residues. The junction had 7 bases not matched to a gene; V was cut back by 3 bases and J by 3 bases. Germline lookup yields CDR1 KGHSH and CDR2 LQKENI. The CDR3 sequence: CASSPLSGGHTEAFF. The CDR3 DNA follows: TGTGCCAGCTCACCCTTATCAGGGGGTCACACTGAAGCTTTCTTT.

The J gene is TRBJ1-6, the V gene TRBV9; 8 bases agree with TRBD1. V was pared by 4 bases and J by 1 base, with 13 bases of the junction left unmatched. The germline CDR1 and CDR2 sequences are SGDLS and YYNGEE. The CDR3 has 19 residues. Here the CDR3 reads CASSPLAGGSRSYNSPLHF. CDR3 DNA: TGTGCCAGCAGCCCGCTCGCAGGGGGCTCTAGGTCCTATAATTCACCCCTCCACTTT.

The V gene is TRBV18, the J gene TRBJ1-5; unclear D gene. Germline V gene lookup returns CDR1 KGHSH and CDR2 LQKENI. V was trimmed by 2 bases and J by 8 bases, leaving 10 bases between them. This CDR3 comprises 13 residues. This CDR3 reads CASSPGEEKPQHF. As DNA, the CDR3 is TGTGCCAGCTCACCAGGGGAGGAAAAGCCCCAGCATTTT.

This rearrangement joins TRBV5-1 to TRBJ1-2; D gene ambiguous. V gave up 1 base and J gave up 5 bases, with 6 bases separating them. Germline CDR1 reads SGHRS; CDR2 reads YFSETQ. The CDR3 extends over 12 amino acids. DNA of the CDR3: TGCGCCAGCAGCTTGTCGCAGTATGGCTACACCTTC. Its translation is CASSLSQYGYTF.

The V call is TRBV28, the J call TRBJ2-1; 12 bases fit TRBD2. From germline, CDR1 is MDHEN and CDR2 SYDVKM. V shed 1 base and J 10 bases; nucleotides not matched to a gene: 14. The CDR3 runs to 18 residues. The CDR3 nucleotides read TGTGCCAGCAGTTTATCCTTATTTACTAGCGGGAGGACCGGGGAGCAGTTCTTC. Translated, it gives CASSLSLFTSGRTGEQFF.

V usage is TRBV27 and J usage is TRBJ2-7; D may be TRBD2 (6 bases). From germline, CDR1 is MNHEY and CDR2 SMNVEV (reference sequence). Trimming stripped 6 bases from V and 2 bases from J, with 17 bases between. The CDR3 contains 15 residues. The CDR3 coding sequence is TGTGCCAGCAGCCTAAATAGCGGAAGAACCTACGAGCAGTACTTC. Translating gives CASSLNSGRTYEQYF.

The J gene is TRBJ2-7, the V gene TRBV4-1, with 7 bases aligning to TRBD1. Germline assignment: CDR1 MGHRA and CDR2 YSYEKL. V dropped 4 bases and J dropped 3; count of bases not matched to a gene: 3. This CDR3 spans 13 amino acids. CDR3 nucleotide sequence: TGCGCCAGCAGCCCAAGGGACAGCTACGAGCAGTACTTC. Translation gives CASSPRDSYEQYF.

V usage is TRBV7-2 and J usage is TRBJ2-1, with 7 bases identical to TRBD2. The ends lost 5 bases at V and 6 bases at J; junction bases unmatched: 7. Germline V gene sequence: CDR1 SGHTA, CDR2 FQGNSA. CDR3 size: 14 residues. CDR3 bases: TGTGCCAGCAGCCTCGAGACTAGCACCAATGAGCAGTTCTTC. Its protein is CASSLETSTNEQFF.

The CDR3 here is CASGMWGADTQYF. In DNA form, the CDR3 reads TGTGCTAGTGGAATGTGGGGGGCAGATACGCAGTATTTT. The chain is built from TRBV12-5 and TRBJ2-3; maybe TRBD2 (6 bases). The CDR3 is made up of 13 amino acids. Trimming removed 6 bases from V and 4 bases from J, with 11 bases in between. Germline loops: CDR1 LGHNT, CDR2 FRNRAP.

This rearrangement joins TRBV6-5 to TRBJ1-1; D is perhaps TRBD1 (6 bases). With 9 bases removed from V and 4 bases from J, the gap between germline ends came to 15 bases. CDR3 length: 13 amino acids. CDR1 is MNHEY, CDR2 SVGAGI, per germline. The CDR3 here is CASGAGAGTEAFF. DNA for the CDR3: TGTGCCAGTGGAGCGGGGGCGGGCACTGAAGCTTTCTTT.

V is TRBV11-2 and J is TRBJ1-5; 10 bases match TRBD1. The V and J ends lost 0 bases and 4 bases, in that order; junction bases with no gene match: 3. Per the germline V gene, CDR1 is SGHAT and CDR2 is FQNNGV. The CDR3 has 16 residues. CDR3 nucleotides: TGTGCCAGCAGCTTAGACGGGACAGGGGAAAATCAGCCCCAGCATTTT. Translated: CASSLDGTGENQPQHF. The full variable domain, in which reference TRBV11-2 and TRBJ1-5 provide the parts outside the CDR3, is EAGVAQSPRYKIIEKRQSVAFWCNPISGHATLYWYQQILGQGPKLLIQFQNNGVVDDSQLPKDRFSAERLKGVDSTLKIQPAKLEDSAVYLCASSLDGTGENQPQHFGDGTRLSIL.

This chain connects TRBV6-5 to TRBJ2-7, with TRBD1 identical over 7 bases. Trimming cost V 0 bases and J 3 bases; bases outside gene matches: 5. Germline CDR1 MNHEY, CDR2 SVGAGI. The CDR3 totals 15 residues. CDR3 loop: CASSYSIQGRYEQYF. DNA of the CDR3: TGTGCCAGCAGTTACTCGATACAGGGGCGCTACGAGCAGTACTTC.

This chain connects TRBV4-1 to TRBJ1-5, with unresolved D. The V and J ends lost 1 base and 0 bases respectively, with 16 bases between them. CDR1 is MGHRA, CDR2 YSYEKL, per germline. The CDR3 is 18 residues long. In DNA form, the CDR3 reads TGCGCCAGCAGCCAAGTACCGGCCAAGGAGCTTAGCAATCAGCCCCAGCATTTT. It translates to CASSQVPAKELSNQPQHF.

V gene TRBV6-6 combines with J gene TRBJ2-3; 11 nucleotides align to TRBD1. CDR3 length: 14 amino acids. Germline trimming cut 8 bases from V and 2 bases from J; bases unmatched to any gene: 3. Per the germline V gene, CDR1 is MNHNY and CDR2 is SVGAGI (reference sequence). The CDR3 DNA follows: TGTGCCAGCGGACAGGGGGCTGACACAGATACGCAGTATTTT. Its protein product is CASGQGADTDTQYF.

CDR3 coding DNA: TGTGCCAGTAGCGACGGGAGCTCTGGAAACACCATATATTTT. It specifies CASSDGSSGNTIYF. The chain joins TRBV19 to TRBJ1-3; D is unresolved. Germline V lookup: CDR1 LNHDA, CDR2 SQIVND (reference sequence). The CDR3 consists of 14 residues. Between the trimmed V and J ends, which lost 6 bases and 0 bases, there was a span of 9 bases.

The V gene is TRBV21-1, the J gene TRBJ2-3; the table assigns TRBD1, which was not confirmed against the DNA. TRBV21-1 is a pseudogene locus. This CDR3 is built from 15 residues. Here the CDR3 reads CASSKPGQGLDTQYF. Written as DNA, the CDR3 is TGTGCCAGCAGCAAACCGGGACAGGGGTTAGATACGCAGTATTTT.

The chain joins TRBV27 to TRBJ2-7; 8 positions match TRBD2. V gave up 4 bases and J gave up 3 bases; unmatched junction bases: 2. Germline-derived CDR1 and CDR2 are MNHEY and SMNVEV (reference sequence). The CDR3 runs to 13 residues. The CDR3 sequence is CASSSGLDYEQYF. The CDR3, as DNA: TGTGCCAGCAGTTCGGGACTAGACTACGAGCAGTACTTC.